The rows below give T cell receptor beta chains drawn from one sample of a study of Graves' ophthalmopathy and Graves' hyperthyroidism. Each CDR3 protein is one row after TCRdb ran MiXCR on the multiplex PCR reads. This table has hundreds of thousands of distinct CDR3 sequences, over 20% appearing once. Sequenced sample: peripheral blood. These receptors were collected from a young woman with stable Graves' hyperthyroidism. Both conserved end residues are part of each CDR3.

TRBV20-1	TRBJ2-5	CSARDLAEGEETQYF
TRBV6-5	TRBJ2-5	CASSYIPGGPGETQYF
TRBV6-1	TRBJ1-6	CASSDASGAYNSPLHF
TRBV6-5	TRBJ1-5	CASSRTGGQYQPQHF
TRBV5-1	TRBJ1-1	CASSFWGNTEAFF
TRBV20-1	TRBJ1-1	CSARDFGKMNTEAFF
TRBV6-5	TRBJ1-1	CASSYGGQGEAFF
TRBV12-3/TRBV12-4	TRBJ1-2	CASREFSGYGYTF
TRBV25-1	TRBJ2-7	CAAETSGRERDFWEQYF
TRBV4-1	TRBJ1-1	CASSPPQGVMNTEAFF
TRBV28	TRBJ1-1	CASTAPNTEAFF
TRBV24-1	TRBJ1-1	CATREHLNTEAFF
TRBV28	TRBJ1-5	CASSLIIPVDNQPQHF
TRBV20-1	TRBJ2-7	CSADSGRGSEQYF
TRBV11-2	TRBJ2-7	CASSLRLIYEQYF
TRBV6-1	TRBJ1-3	CASSGGRLNSGNTIYF
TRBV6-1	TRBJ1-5	CASMGDSAYSNQPQHF
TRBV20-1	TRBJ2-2	CSARAGLVIGELFF
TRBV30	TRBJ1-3	CAWSPHSGNTIYF
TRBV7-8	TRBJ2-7	CASSATSRVDEQYF
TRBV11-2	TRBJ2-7	CASSLDGTGVNEQYF
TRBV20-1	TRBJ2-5	CSASFDRGQGQETQYF
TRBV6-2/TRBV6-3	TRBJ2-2	CASSYSVGLAGVVGELFF
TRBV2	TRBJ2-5	CASSVGGAQETQYF
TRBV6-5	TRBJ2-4	CASSFDSENIQYF
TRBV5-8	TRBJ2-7	CASSFGASGRLEQYF
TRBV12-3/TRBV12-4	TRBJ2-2	CASSFAGELFF
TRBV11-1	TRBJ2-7	CASSFATSYEQYF
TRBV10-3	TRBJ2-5	CAIGTSGDIETQYF
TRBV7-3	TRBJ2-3	CASSNQHTDTQYF
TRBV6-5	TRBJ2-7	CASSYRAGTASDEQYF
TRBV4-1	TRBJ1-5	CASSRYGQGDQPQHF
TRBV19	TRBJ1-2	CASRNLRDRGRTSYGYTF
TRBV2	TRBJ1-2	CASSESPGGYGYTF
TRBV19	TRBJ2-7	CASSWSPGRSSYEQYF